This T cell receptor beta chain was profiled in a study of breast tumors, draining lymph nodes, adjacent tissues. Study findings and constraints: Tumor and nontumor repertoires were significantly more similar in luminal-like than in basal-like breast cancer. Compared with lymph nodes, tumors were less diverse; compared with nontumor tissue, more. Data fit most tumor T cells coming from lymph node, expanding in tumor.

From the multiplex PCR reads, TCRdb called clonotypes with MiXCR, one entry per CDR3 protein. The profile shows about 89,000 distinct CDR3 sequences, roughly 28% of them singletons. This clonotype was counted ten times or more. The antigen remains undetermined. The lymph nodes were axillary draining lymph nodes from breast cancer patients. The source material was axillary lymph node tissue. The origin of this receptor is a female donor with breast cancer. Some clones in this sample may be carry-over from other donors' samples.

The CDR3 sequence: CSARGLWDNEQFF. The CDR3 DNA reads as TGCAGTGCTAGGGGGTTGTGGGACAATGAGCAGTTCTTC. V is TRBV20-1 and J is TRBJ2-1; the D is unclear. Germline lookup yields CDR1 DFQATT and CDR2 SNEGSKA (reference sequence). There are 13 residues in the CDR3. With 3 bases removed from V and 5 bases from J, the gap between germline ends came to 11 bases.